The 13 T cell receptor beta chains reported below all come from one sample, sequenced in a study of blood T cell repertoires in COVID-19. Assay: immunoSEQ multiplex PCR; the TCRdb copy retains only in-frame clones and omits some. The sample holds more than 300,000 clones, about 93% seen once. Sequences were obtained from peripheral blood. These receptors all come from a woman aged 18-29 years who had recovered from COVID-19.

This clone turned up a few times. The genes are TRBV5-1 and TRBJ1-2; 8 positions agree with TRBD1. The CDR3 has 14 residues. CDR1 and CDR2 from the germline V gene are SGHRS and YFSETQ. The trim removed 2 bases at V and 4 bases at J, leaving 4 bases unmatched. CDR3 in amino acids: CASSFGQGSYGYTF. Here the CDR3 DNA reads TGCGCCAGCAGCTTCGGACAGGGCAGCTATGGCTACACCTTC.

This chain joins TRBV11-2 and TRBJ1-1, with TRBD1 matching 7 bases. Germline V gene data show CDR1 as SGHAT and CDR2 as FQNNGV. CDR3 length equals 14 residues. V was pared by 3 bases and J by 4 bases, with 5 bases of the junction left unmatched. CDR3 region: CASSFTGVGTEAFF. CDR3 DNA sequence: TGTGCCAGCAGCTTCACAGGGGTTGGCACTGAAGCTTTCTTT.

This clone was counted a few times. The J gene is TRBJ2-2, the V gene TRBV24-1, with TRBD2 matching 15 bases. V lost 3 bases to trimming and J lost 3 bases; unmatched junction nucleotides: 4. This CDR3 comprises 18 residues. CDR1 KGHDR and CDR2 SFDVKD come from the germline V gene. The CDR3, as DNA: TGTGCCACCAGTGATGGACTAGCGGGAGGGCCATACACCGGGGAGCTGTTTTTT. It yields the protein CATSDGLAGGPYTGELFF.

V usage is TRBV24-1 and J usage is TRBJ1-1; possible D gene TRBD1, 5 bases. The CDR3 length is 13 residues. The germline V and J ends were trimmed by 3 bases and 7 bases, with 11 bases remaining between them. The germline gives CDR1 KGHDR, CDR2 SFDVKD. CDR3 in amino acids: CATSDSVRGEAFF. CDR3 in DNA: TGTGCCACCAGTGATAGTGTTAGGGGTGAAGCTTTCTTT.

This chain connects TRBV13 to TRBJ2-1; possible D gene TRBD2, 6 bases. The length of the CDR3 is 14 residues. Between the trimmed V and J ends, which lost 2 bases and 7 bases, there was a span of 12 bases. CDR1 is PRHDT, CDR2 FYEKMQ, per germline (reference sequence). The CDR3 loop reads CASSLTSGPNEQFF. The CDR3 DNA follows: TGTGCCAGCAGCTTAACAAGCGGGCCAAATGAGCAGTTCTTC.

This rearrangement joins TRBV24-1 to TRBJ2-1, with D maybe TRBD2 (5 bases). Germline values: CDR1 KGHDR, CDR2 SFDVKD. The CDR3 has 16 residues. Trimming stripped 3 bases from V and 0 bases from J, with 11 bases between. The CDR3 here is CATSDRVGSSYNEQFF. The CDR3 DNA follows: TGTGCCACCAGTGATCGTGTAGGGAGCTCCTACAATGAGCAGTTCTTC.

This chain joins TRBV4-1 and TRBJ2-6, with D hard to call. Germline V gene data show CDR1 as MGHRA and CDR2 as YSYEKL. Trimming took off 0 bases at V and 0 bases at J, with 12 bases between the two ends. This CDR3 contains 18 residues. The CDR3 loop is CASSQDAAIRSGANVLTF. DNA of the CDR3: TGCGCCAGCAGCCAAGATGCGGCGATTCGCTCTGGGGCCAACGTCCTGACTTTC.

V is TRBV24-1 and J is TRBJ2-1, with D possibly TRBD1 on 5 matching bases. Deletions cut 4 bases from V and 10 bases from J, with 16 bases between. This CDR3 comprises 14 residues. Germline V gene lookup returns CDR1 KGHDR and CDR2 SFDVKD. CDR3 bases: TGTGCCACCAGTGACTTGCGGCAGGGCCTGGAGCAGTTCTTC. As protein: CATSDLRQGLEQFF.

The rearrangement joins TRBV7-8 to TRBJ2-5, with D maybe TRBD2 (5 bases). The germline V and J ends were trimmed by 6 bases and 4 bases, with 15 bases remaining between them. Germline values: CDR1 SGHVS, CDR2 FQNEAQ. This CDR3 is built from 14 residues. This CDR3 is CASRRLGVGETQYF. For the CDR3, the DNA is TGTGCCAGCAGGCGGCTCGGGGTAGGAGAGACCCAGTACTTC.

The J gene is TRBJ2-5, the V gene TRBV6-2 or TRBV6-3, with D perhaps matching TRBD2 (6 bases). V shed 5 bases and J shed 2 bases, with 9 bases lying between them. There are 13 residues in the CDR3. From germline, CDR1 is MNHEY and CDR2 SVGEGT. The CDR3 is CASSRTIQETQYF. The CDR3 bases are TGTGCCAGCAGTAGGACTATACAAGAGACCCAGTACTTC.

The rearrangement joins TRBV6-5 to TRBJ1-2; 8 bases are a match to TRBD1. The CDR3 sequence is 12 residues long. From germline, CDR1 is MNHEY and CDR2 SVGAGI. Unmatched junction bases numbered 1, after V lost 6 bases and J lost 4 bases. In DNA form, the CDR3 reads TGTGCCAGCAGGACAGGGGTCTATGGCTACACCTTC. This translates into CASRTGVYGYTF.

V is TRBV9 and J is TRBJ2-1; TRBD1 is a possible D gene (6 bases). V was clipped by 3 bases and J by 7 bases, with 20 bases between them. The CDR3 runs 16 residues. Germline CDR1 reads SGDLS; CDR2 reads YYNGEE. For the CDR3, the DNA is TGTGCCAGCAGCGCCCCTGCGAGGGGGATAAGAAATGAGCAGTTCTTC. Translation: CASSAPARGIRNEQFF.

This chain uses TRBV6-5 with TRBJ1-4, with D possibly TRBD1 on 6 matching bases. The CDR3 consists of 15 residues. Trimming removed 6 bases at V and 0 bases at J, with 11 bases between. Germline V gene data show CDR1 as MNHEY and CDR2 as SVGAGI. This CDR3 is CASRWTEATNEKLFF. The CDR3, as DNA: TGTGCCAGCAGATGGACAGAAGCAACTAATGAAAAACTGTTTTTT.